This T cell receptor (beta chain) was sequenced in a study of blood T cell repertoires in COVID-19. For the study at large: Material from acute and convalescent COVID-19 was sourced from the United States, Italy and Spain.

Germline V gene sequence: CDR1 SGHKS, CDR2 YYEKEE (reference sequence). CDR3 length equals 15 residues. V was cut by 0 bases and J by 0 bases, with 9 bases left in between. Original handling: Amplified reference gene primers provided the basis for estimating nucleated cell counts. Clones were sequenced by immunoSEQ multiplex PCR, and TCRdb holds only the in-frame ones, with some missing. D and trimming were read from the DNA, whereas the V and J calls and clone size are those reported in that table. The sample has around 130,000 clones, around 80% seen once. This receptor was taken from a man aged 55 to 70 with active or convalescent COVID-19. V is TRBV5-5 and J is TRBJ1-1; D ambiguous. Input material: peripheral blood. CDR3 in amino acids: CASSLEPVMNTEAFF. The CDR3 coding sequence is TGTGCCAGCAGCTTGGAACCGGTAATGAACACTGAAGCTTTCTTT.